This record concerns one T cell receptor beta chain sequence. Its antigen remains unknown. CDR1 is MDHEN, CDR2 SYDVKM, per germline. Germline trimming cut 8 bases from V and 2 bases from J; bases unmatched to any gene: 10. The CDR3 loop spans 15 amino acids. Repertoires were generated with immunoSEQ multiplex PCR, while TCRdb's copy carries only in-frame clones and drops some. The repertoire includes fewer than 15,000 clones, approximately 86% of them detected once, and about 40% sits in the top ten. This specimen belongs to a study of PD-1 blockade in classical Hodgkin lymphoma. All patients experienced relapse after autologous stem cell transplantation, and brentuximab vedotin exposure was variable. Study-wide results and caveats: Compared with healthy donors, newly diagnosed patients reportedly showed lower baseline TCR diversity. A significant rise in TCR diversity by C4D1 was seen for CD4+ but not CD8+ cells. Patients starting nivolumab less than 1 year after ASCT had lower diversity and were excluded from later analyses.

The chain recombines TRBV28 with TRBJ2-3; 7 positions match TRBD2. The specimen comprised peripheral blood mononuclear cells (PBMCs), sampled at baseline. This receptor was taken from a human donor with classical Hodgkin lymphoma. The CDR3 loop reads CASSYGGLSTDTQYF. DNA for the CDR3: TGTGCCAGCTCCTACGGGGGGTTATCCACAGATACGCAGTATTTT. Variable domain in full (rest from reference TRBV28 and TRBJ2-3): DVKVTQSSRYLVKRTGEKVFLECVQDMDHENMFWYRQDPGLGLRLIYFSYDVKMKEKGDIPEGYSVSREKKERFSLILESASTNQTSMYLCASSYGGLSTDTQYFGPGTRLTVL.